The 30 T cell receptor beta chains below were found in one sample sequenced in a study of cytotoxic CD8 clonotypes in ibrutinib-treated CLL. Assay used: immunoSEQ multiplex PCR; TCRdb lists only in-frame clones, some missing. The repertoire consists of 300,000 or so clones, with roughly 71% occurring once and the leading ten covering under 8%. Sequences were derived from PBMCs, sampled after 36 months of ibrutinib treatment. The receptor source for this set is a human donor with chronic lymphocytic leukemia.

The J gene is TRBJ2-1, the V gene TRBV5-3; TRBD1 aligns across 7 bases. TRBV5-3 falls under the ORF class, with uncertain function. Trimming at V came to 1 base and at J to 5 bases, leaving 6 bases not matched to a gene. This CDR3 is built from 15 residues. CDR3 loop: CARSLRQGINNEQFF. CDR3 bases: TGTGCCAGAAGCTTGAGACAGGGTATCAACAATGAGCAGTTCTTC.

J is TRBJ2-5 and V is TRBV7-2; 10 positions agree with TRBD1. V was pared by 3 bases and J by 3 bases, with 4 bases of the junction left unmatched. Germline assignment: CDR1 SGHTA and CDR2 FQGNSA. This CDR3 contains 15 residues. CDR3 amino acids: CASSFSGTGEETQYF. The CDR3 bases are TGTGCCAGCAGCTTTTCCGGGACAGGGGAAGAGACCCAGTACTTC.

The chain employs TRBV6-1 and TRBJ1-2, with 7 bases aligning to TRBD1. Germline V lookup: CDR1 MNHNS, CDR2 SASEGT. This CDR3 contains 14 residues. Unmatched junction bases numbered 5, after V lost 4 bases and J lost 3 bases. CDR3 coding DNA: TGTGCCAGCAGTGGGTTGGGACAGCACTATGGCTACACCTTC. It specifies CASSGLGQHYGYTF.

The genes are TRBV7-2 and TRBJ2-7, with 8 nucleotides matching TRBD1. CDR3 length: 13 amino acids. V shed 5 bases, J shed 4 bases, and the junction held 4 bases outside the gene matches. Germline V CDR1 and CDR2: SGHTA, FQGNSA. CDR3: CASSPGGRYEQYF. The CDR3 DNA follows: TGTGCCAGCAGCCCAGGGGGCAGATACGAGCAGTACTTC.

V usage is TRBV10-3 and J usage is TRBJ1-2; no firm D call. Germline V CDR1 and CDR2: ENHRY, SYGVKD. Trimming removed 8 bases from V and 8 bases from J, with 18 bases in between. This CDR3 contains 13 residues. The CDR3 spells CAILVPGFEGYTF. The CDR3 nucleotides read TGTGCCATCCTAGTGCCGGGATTCGAGGGCTACACCTTC.

This sequence joins TRBV6-5 and TRBJ2-5, with D uncertain. The V gene's germline CDR1 is MNHEY and CDR2 SVGAGI. The ends were cut back, 2 bases at V and 2 bases at J, with 6 bases in the middle. CDR3 length: 13 residues. This CDR3 reads CASSYGRQETQYF. CDR3 DNA sequence: TGTGCCAGCAGTTACGGCAGGCAAGAGACCCAGTACTTC.

The chain uses TRBV5-1 and TRBJ2-7; 10 positions agree with TRBD1. V lost 4 bases to trimming and J lost 4 bases; unmatched junction nucleotides: 8. This CDR3 contains 15 residues. From germline, CDR1 is SGHRS and CDR2 YFSETQ. The chain's CDR3 is CASSPGRDRGYEQYF. The CDR3 DNA reads TGCGCCAGCAGCCCTGGGCGGGACAGGGGATACGAGCAGTACTTC.

The rearrangement joins TRBV28 to TRBJ1-5, with a possible D match to TRBD1 (5 bases). Germline V gene sequence: CDR1 MDHEN, CDR2 SYDVKM. V was pared by 6 bases and J by 0 bases, with 12 bases between. This CDR3 is built from 15 residues. CDR3 sequence: CASRTGVGSNQPQHF. The CDR3 DNA is TGTGCCAGCAGGACGGGGGTTGGTAGCAATCAGCCCCAGCATTTT.

V is TRBV27 and J is TRBJ2-4; 7 bases are shared with TRBD2. The CDR3 spans 15 residues. Germline-derived CDR1 and CDR2 are MNHEY and SMNVEV (reference sequence). The J segment lost 8 bases and the V segment lost 3 bases, leaving 10 bases of the junction unmatched. CDR3 sequence reads: CASSLFPGGQYIQYF. CDR3 DNA sequence: TGTGCCAGCAGTTTGTTTCCGGGAGGCCAATACATTCAGTACTTC.

The chain carries TRBV29-1 and TRBJ2-7; 7 bases agree with TRBD1. The CDR3 is made up of 15 amino acids. The germline gives CDR1 SQVTM, CDR2 ANQGSEA. Trimming cost V 6 bases and J 3 bases; bases outside gene matches: 14. The CDR3 DNA reads TGCAGCGTCCAGCTCCGACAGGGTTCAAGCTACGAGCAGTACTTC. Its translation is CSVQLRQGSSYEQYF.

This clone has a handful of counts. The gene calls are TRBV19 and TRBJ2-7; D possibly matches TRBD1 or TRBD2 (5 bases each). The V gene lost 3 bases and the J gene lost 3 bases, with 18 bases spanning the gap. The CDR3 contains 16 residues. Germline V CDR1 and CDR2: LNHDA, SQIVND (reference sequence). CDR3 amino acids: CASSIEGTLLFYEQYF. In nucleotides, the CDR3 is TGTGCCAGTAGTATCGAGGGGACCCTGTTGTTCTACGAGCAGTACTTC. The whole variable domain, filled in from reference TRBV19 and TRBJ2-7, reads DGGITQSPKYLFRKEGQNVTLSCEQNLNHDAMYWYRQDPGQGLRLIYYSQIVNDFQKGDIAEGYSVSREKKESFPLTVTSAQKNPTAFYLCASSIEGTLLFYEQYFGPGTRLTVT.

In its sample, this clone was seen once. The J gene is TRBJ2-5, the V gene TRBV20-1; 8 nucleotides match TRBD1. CDR1 is DFQATT, CDR2 SNEGSKA, per germline (reference sequence). V was clipped by 6 bases and J by 5 bases; unmatched bases: 2. CDR3 length equals 11 residues. The CDR3 sequence: CSANRGETQYF. CDR3 coding DNA: TGCAGTGCAAACAGGGGGGAGACCCAGTACTTC.

The chain joins TRBV19 to TRBJ2-7; D possibly corresponds to TRBD1 (7 bases). Germline V gene sequence: CDR1 LNHDA, CDR2 SQIVND (reference sequence). V was clipped by 3 bases and J by 6 bases, with 18 bases between them. This CDR3 region has 15 residues. The CDR3 nucleotides read TGTGCCAGTAGTATCTCGTCCGGGACAGCGGGCGAGCAGTACTTC. As protein: CASSISSGTAGEQYF. Together with reference TRBV19 and TRBJ2-7, the CDR3 gives the full variable domain: DGGITQSPKYLFRKEGQNVTLSCEQNLNHDAMYWYRQDPGQGLRLIYYSQIVNDFQKGDIAEGYSVSREKKESFPLTVTSAQKNPTAFYLCASSISSGTAGEQYFGPGTRLTVT.

V gene TRBV10-2 combines with J gene TRBJ1-5, with D uncertain. From germline, CDR1 is WSHSY and CDR2 SAAADI. The V end was cut by 3 bases, the J end by 5 bases, with 8 bases between. The CDR3 is 13 residues long. CDR3 sequence: CASSEGPHQPQHF. CDR3 in DNA: TGCGCCAGCAGTGAAGGACCACATCAGCCCCAGCATTTT.

This chain uses TRBV11-2 with TRBJ1-2; D gene unclear. CDR3 length: 15 residues. V lost 5 bases to trimming and J lost 7 bases, with 20 bases between them. CDR1 is SGHAT and CDR2 is FQNNGV in the germline V gene. The CDR3 here is CASSPPSGVLGGYTF. CDR3 bases: TGTGCCAGCAGCCCGCCCTCCGGGGTGCTTGGTGGCTACACCTTC.

This chain joins TRBV19 and TRBJ1-2; D is perhaps TRBD1 (6 bases). The V end lost 6 bases, the J end lost 4 bases, and 12 bases lay between the germline ends. Germline lookup yields CDR1 LNHDA and CDR2 SQIVND (reference sequence). The CDR3 has 13 amino acids. CDR3 region: CASRETGSYGYTF. CDR3 in DNA: TGTGCCAGTAGGGAGACAGGCTCCTATGGCTACACCTTC.

The rearrangement joins TRBV28 to TRBJ1-5, with 10 positions matching TRBD1. Trimming took 3 bases from V and 6 from J; bases not matched to a gene: 14. Per germline, CDR1 MDHEN and CDR2 SYDVKM. This CDR3 region has 18 residues. CDR3 sequence reads: CASSFPPTGTGESQPQHF. CDR3 sequence (DNA): TGTGCCAGCAGTTTTCCCCCGACCGGGACAGGGGAGAGTCAGCCCCAGCATTTT.

CDR3 sequence (DNA): TGTGCCAGCAGCGTAACGGCTACGGGGGGCGCGGGAACTGAAGCTTTCTTT. This codes for CASSVTATGGAGTEAFF. The chain recombines TRBV9 with TRBJ1-1, with D tentatively TRBD1 (6 bases). CDR1 SGDLS and CDR2 YYNGEE come from the germline V gene. This CDR3 spans 17 amino acids. The V end was cut by 1 base, the J end by 5 bases, with 21 bases between.

CDR3 nucleotides: TGTGCCAGCAGTATGACAGGGGGAGGCACTGAAGCTTTCTTT. Its translation is CASSMTGGGTEAFF. The chain has TRBV2 and TRBJ1-1; 9 bases map to TRBD1. CDR1 is SNHLY and CDR2 is FYNNEI in the germline V gene. With 5 bases clipped from V and 4 bases from J, the junction kept 5 bases outside the gene matches. The CDR3 contains 14 residues. Using reference TRBV2 and TRBJ1-1 for the parts outside the CDR3, the full variable domain is EPEVTQTPSHQVTQMGQEVILRCVPISNHLYFYWYRQILGQKVEFLVSFYNNEISEKSEIFDDQFSVERPDGSNFTLKIRSTKLEDSAMYFCASSMTGGGTEAFFGQGTRLTVV.

This clone appeared a few times. This chain joins TRBV7-2 and TRBJ1-1; D may be TRBD1 (6 bases). V lost 6 bases and J lost 1, with 9 bases in between. Germline CDR1 reads SGHTA; CDR2 reads FQGNSA. The CDR3 loop spans 13 amino acids. The CDR3 coding sequence is TGTGCCAGCAGTTCACAGGGGAACACTGAAGCTTTCTTT. This sequence encodes CASSSQGNTEAFF.

V usage is TRBV4-1 and J usage is TRBJ2-7; D unclear. In germline, CDR1 is MGHRA, CDR2 YSYEKL. The length of the CDR3 is 16 residues. Trimming cost V 4 bases and J 3 bases, with 19 bases left between them. The CDR3, as DNA: TGCGCCAGCAGCCCGAGCTTTCCCCTTTTTGGCTACGAGCAGTACTTC. This encodes CASSPSFPLFGYEQYF.

The CDR3 here is CSVDRGNGEETQYF. The CDR3, as DNA: TGCAGCGTTGATCGAGGGAATGGGGAAGAGACCCAGTACTTC. V is TRBV29-1 and J is TRBJ2-5, with a weak D call TRBD2 (5 bases). The CDR3 is 14 amino acids. Germline CDR1 SQVTM, CDR2 ANQGSEA. With 3 bases removed from V and 3 bases from J, the gap between germline ends came to 14 bases.

The chain has TRBV18 and TRBJ2-5; D ambiguous. This CDR3 has 16 residues. The germline V gene has CDR1 KGHSH and CDR2 LQKENI. V was clipped by 2 bases and J by 4 bases, with 17 bases between them. CDR3 bases: TGTGCCAGCTCACCAACGCTGGACGGCCCAGCAGAGACCCAGTACTTC. As protein: CASSPTLDGPAETQYF.

The chain has TRBV4-1 and TRBJ2-7; 10 nucleotides align to TRBD2. CDR1 and CDR2 (germline): MGHRA, YSYEKL. V shed 0 bases and J 4 bases; nucleotides not matched to a gene: 3. The CDR3 consists of 15 residues. The CDR3 DNA is TGCGCCAGCAGCCAAGATCTAGCGGGAGAGTACGAGCAGTACTTC. Its translation is CASSQDLAGEYEQYF.

This clone occurred a few times. The rearrangement links TRBV29-1 to TRBJ1-2; D remains unclear. Trimming took off 4 bases at V and 4 bases at J, with 10 bases between the two ends. CDR3 size: 12 residues. The germline V gene has CDR1 SQVTM and CDR2 ANQGSEA. CDR3 DNA sequence: TGCAGCGTTGCGGACGGCCCCTATGGCTACACCTTC. This sequence encodes CSVADGPYGYTF.

This clone was seen only a few times. J is TRBJ2-1 and V is TRBV1; TRBD2, as called in the table, went unchecked against the DNA. TRBV1 is tagged as a pseudogene. The CDR3 consists of 14 residues. The CDR3 sequence is CTSSAPGSNNEQFF. CDR3 DNA sequence: TGCACCAGCAGCGCTCCGGGATCTAACAATGAGCAGTTCTTC.

The chain has TRBV5-1 and TRBJ2-3, with D perhaps TRBD2 (6 bases). The CDR3 totals 14 residues. V was clipped by 4 bases and J by 0 bases, with 9 bases between them. The germline V gene encodes CDR1 SGHRS and CDR2 YFSETQ. The CDR3 region is CASSRGTSTDTQYF. CDR3 coding DNA: TGCGCCAGCAGCAGAGGGACTAGCACAGATACGCAGTATTTT.

The rearrangement uses TRBV18 and TRBJ2-1; 9 bases align to TRBD2. V lost 8 bases to trimming and J lost 9 bases; unmatched junction nucleotides: 17. This CDR3 is 16 amino acids long. CDR1 and CDR2 from the germline V gene are KGHSH and LQKENI. CDR3 coding DNA: TGTGCCAGCGCCCCTTGGGTAGCGGGAGTTAGAAGTGAGCAGTTCTTC. Translated, it gives CASAPWVAGVRSEQFF.

V gene TRBV7-8 combines with J gene TRBJ1-6; tentatively, D is TRBD1 (5 bases). CDR3 length: 18 amino acids. V was shortened by 2 bases and J by 0 bases, with 14 bases between the two germline ends. In germline, CDR1 is SGHVS, CDR2 FQNEAQ. The CDR3 sequence: CASSLWGRGSSYNSPLHF. The CDR3 DNA reads as TGTGCCAGCAGCTTATGGGGCCGAGGGAGCTCCTATAATTCACCCCTCCACTTT.

V and J are TRBV7-9 and TRBJ1-4; 7 nucleotides match TRBD1. Unmatched junction bases numbered 4, after V lost 1 base and J lost 5 bases. Germline CDR1 is SEHNR and CDR2 is FQNEAQ (reference sequence). The CDR3 is 15 amino acids. The CDR3 coding sequence is TGTGCCAGCAGCTTAGAGGGCAGGGGGAATGAAAAACTGTTTTTT. This codes for CASSLEGRGNEKLFF.